This T cell receptor beta chain derives from a study of shared clonotypes between healthy human individuals. The table came from immunoSEQ multiplex PCR; TCRdb's copy has only in-frame clones and leaves some out. This table has about 2.2 million clones, over 85% appearing once. This CDR3 contains 13 residues. The germline CDR1 and CDR2 sequences are MNHEY and SVGAGI. Trimming removed 7 bases from V and 4 bases from J, with 11 bases in between. Naivety among CD8 cells was defined by CD45RO negativity and positive CCR7 selection, thereby excluding terminally differentiated effector memory CD45RA+ cells.

The TCR comes from a man between 18 and 35 years old in good health. Some clones in this sample may be carry-over from other donors' samples. The V and J genes are TRBV6-5 and TRBJ1-5, with D perhaps TRBD1 (5 bases). The sequencing input was naive CD8+ T cells from PBMCs. In DNA, the CDR3 is TGTGCCAGCAAACCCCAGGGAAATCAGCCCCAGCATTTT. It yields the protein CASKPQGNQPQHF.